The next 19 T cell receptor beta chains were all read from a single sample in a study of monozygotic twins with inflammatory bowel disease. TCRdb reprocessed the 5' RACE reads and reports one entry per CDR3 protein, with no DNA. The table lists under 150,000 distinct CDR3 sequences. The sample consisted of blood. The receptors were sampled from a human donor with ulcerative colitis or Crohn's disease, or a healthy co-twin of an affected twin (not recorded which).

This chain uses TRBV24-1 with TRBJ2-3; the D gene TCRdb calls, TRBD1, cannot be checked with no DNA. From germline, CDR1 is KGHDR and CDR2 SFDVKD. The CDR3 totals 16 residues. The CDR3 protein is CATSGSPFGGADTQYF.

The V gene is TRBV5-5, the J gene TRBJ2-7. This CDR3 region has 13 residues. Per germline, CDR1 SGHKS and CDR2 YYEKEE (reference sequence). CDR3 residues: CASSSGLSYEQYF.

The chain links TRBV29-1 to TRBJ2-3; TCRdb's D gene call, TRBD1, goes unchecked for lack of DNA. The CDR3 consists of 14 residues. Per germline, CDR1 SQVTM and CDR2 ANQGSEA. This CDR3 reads CSVGQGRFTDTQYF.

CDR3 amino acids: CAGRRPAGVAFF. V is TRBV30 and J is TRBJ1-1. CDR3 length: 12 amino acids. From germline, CDR1 is GTSNPN and CDR2 SVGIG (reference sequence).

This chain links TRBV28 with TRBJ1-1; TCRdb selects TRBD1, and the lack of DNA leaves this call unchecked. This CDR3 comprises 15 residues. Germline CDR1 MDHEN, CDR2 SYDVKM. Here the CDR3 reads CASSRYRQGGTEAFF.

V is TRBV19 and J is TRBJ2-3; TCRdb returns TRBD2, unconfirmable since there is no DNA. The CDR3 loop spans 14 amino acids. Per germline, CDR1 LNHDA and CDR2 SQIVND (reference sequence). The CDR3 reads CASSLNEGEDTQYF.

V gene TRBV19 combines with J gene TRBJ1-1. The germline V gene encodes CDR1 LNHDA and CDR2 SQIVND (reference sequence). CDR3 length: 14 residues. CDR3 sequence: CASSIGQGITEAFF.

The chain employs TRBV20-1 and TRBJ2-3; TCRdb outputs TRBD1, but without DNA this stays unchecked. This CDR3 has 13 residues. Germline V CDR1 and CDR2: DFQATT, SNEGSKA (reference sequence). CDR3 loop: CSAPIAPTDTQYF.

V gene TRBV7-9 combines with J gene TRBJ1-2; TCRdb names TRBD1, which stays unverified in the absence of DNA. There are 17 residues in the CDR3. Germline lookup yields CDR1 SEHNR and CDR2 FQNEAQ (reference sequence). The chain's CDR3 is CASSLRVDRVVDYGYTF.

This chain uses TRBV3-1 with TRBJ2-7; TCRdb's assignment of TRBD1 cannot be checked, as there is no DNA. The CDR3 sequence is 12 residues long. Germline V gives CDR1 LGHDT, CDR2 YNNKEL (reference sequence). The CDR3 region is CASSLFNREQYF.

CDR3 region: CSAVDLGQGDNEQFF. The rearrangement uses TRBV20-1 and TRBJ2-1; TCRdb gives TRBD1 as the D gene, but with no DNA this cannot be confirmed. Germline V gives CDR1 DFQATT, CDR2 SNEGSKA (reference sequence). CDR3 length: 15 residues.

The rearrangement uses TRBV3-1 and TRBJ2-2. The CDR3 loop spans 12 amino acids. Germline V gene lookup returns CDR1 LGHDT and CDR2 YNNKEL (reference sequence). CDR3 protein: CASSQMAGELFF.

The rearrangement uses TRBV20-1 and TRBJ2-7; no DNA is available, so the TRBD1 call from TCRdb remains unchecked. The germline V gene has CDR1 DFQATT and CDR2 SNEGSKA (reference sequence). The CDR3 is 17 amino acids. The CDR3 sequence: CSAREDKGGQPPYEQYF.

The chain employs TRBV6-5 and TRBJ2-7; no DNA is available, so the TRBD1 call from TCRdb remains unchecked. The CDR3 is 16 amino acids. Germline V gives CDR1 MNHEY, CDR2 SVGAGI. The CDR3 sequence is CASSYSFGTGAGEQYF.

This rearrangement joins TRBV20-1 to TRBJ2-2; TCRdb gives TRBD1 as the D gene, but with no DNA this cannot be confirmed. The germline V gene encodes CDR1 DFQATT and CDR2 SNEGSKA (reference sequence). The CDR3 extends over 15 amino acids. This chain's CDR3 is CSATPIGVGTGELFF.

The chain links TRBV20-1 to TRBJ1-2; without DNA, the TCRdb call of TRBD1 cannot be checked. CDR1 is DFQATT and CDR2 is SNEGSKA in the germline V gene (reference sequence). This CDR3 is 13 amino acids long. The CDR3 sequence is CSTSDRYRYGYTF.

The CDR3 is CASNLRDLNSPLHF. The chain couples TRBV6-2 or TRBV6-3 to TRBJ1-6. Germline values: CDR1 MNHEY, CDR2 SVGEGT. CDR3 length equals 14 residues.

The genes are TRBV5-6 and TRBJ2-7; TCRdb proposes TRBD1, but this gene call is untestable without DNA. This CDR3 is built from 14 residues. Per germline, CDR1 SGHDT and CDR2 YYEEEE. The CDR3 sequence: CASSLVGRAHEQYF. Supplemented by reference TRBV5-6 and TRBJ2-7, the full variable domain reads DAGVTQSPTHLIKTRGQQVTLRCSPKSGHDTVSWYQQALGQGPQFIFQYYEEEERQRGNFPDRFSGHQFPNYSSELNVNALLLGDSALYLCASSLVGRAHEQYFGPGTRLTVT.

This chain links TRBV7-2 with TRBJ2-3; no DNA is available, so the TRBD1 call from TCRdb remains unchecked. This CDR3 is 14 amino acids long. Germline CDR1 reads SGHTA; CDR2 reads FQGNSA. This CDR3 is CASGRMGDADTQYF.